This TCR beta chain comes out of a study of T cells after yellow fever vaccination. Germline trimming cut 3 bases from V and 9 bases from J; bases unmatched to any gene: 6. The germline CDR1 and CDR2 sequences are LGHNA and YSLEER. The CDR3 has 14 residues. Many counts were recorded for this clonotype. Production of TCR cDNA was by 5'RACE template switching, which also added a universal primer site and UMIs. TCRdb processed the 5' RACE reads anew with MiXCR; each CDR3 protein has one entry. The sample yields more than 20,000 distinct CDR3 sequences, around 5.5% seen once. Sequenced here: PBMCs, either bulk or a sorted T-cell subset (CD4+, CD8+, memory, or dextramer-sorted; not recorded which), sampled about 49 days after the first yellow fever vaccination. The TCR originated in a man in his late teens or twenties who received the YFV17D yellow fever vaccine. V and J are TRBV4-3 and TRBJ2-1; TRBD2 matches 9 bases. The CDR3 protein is CASSHGLAIGEQFF. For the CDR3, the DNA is TGCGCCAGCAGCCACGGACTAGCGATAGGTGAGCAGTTCTTC.